The clone carrying this T cell receptor beta chain turned up a few times. Its target is unknown. The sample belongs to a study of T cell repertoires in cytomegalovirus infection. Study at large: Public TCR beta signatures provided an indication of both CMV infection and a matching HLA type.

The CDR3 consists of 16 residues. Germline CDR1 reads SQVTM; CDR2 reads ANQGSEA. V lost 3 bases, J lost 0 bases, and 15 bases lay in between. TCRdb redid the calling of the reads with MiXCR, one entry per CDR3 protein. The sample yields fewer than 700,000 distinct CDR3 sequences, more than 20% seen once. Whole-study results and caveats: CMV-specific HLA-C-restricted TCR beta clonotypes dominated the ex vivo response.

Sequencing used CD8+ T cells from PBMCs. This rearrangement joins TRBV29-1 to TRBJ2-1; D may be TRBD1 (6 bases). The sequence came from a human donor in good health (CMV status not recorded). Some clones in this sample may be carry-over from other donors' samples. The CDR3 spells CSVDDGTLGSYNEQFF. The CDR3 bases are TGCAGCGTTGATGATGGGACATTGGGCTCCTACAATGAGCAGTTCTTC.